This entry features one T cell receptor beta chain sequence. Its binding antigen is unknown. The record has no base qualities; no much larger clone is one base away. The sample comes from a study of T cell changes during pregnancy in multiple sclerosis (dated by TCRdb to between 2019 and 2020). Regarding the complete study: The study examined how the T cell repertoire changed over the course of pregnancy in women with multiple sclerosis.

Per the germline V gene, MDHEN is the CDR1 and SYDVKM is the CDR2. Reading from cysteine to phenylalanine, the CDR3 counts 17 amino acids. The retained sequence is limited to the CDR3, 51 bases, with the frame set at the first base. V was cut back by 5 bases and J by 5 bases, leaving a gap of 23 bases between them. The library was prepared using the immunoSEQ multiplex PCR assay. Held by TCRdb, this immuneACCESS table contains in-frame sequences only and omits some clones. Under half of the omission traces to an unresolved V gene where checked; the cause of the rest is unknown. Here the sample has 40,000 to 45,000 clones; 88% occur a single time. 5.9% of the sample is held by the ten biggest clonotypes.

Source: CD8+ T cells from peripheral blood mononuclear cells, taken after pregnancy. This sequence originates from a female donor in good health, enrolled as a control in a pregnancy study. The chain uses TRBV28 and TRBJ2-3; TRBD2 is a possible D gene, resting on 6 matching bases. The sequenced DNA is TGTGCCAGCAGTCCCTCGATGGGACGGACCGGGGGAGATACGCAGTATTTT. This gives the protein CASSPSMGRTGGDTQYF. Extended through the reference TRBV28 and TRBJ2-3 proteins, this CDR3 yields the full variable domain: DVKVTQSSRYLVKRTGEKVFLECVQDMDHENMFWYRQDPGLGLRLIYFSYDVKMKEKGDIPEGYSVSREKKERFSLILESASTNQTSMYLCASSPSMGRTGGDTQYFGPGTRLTVL.